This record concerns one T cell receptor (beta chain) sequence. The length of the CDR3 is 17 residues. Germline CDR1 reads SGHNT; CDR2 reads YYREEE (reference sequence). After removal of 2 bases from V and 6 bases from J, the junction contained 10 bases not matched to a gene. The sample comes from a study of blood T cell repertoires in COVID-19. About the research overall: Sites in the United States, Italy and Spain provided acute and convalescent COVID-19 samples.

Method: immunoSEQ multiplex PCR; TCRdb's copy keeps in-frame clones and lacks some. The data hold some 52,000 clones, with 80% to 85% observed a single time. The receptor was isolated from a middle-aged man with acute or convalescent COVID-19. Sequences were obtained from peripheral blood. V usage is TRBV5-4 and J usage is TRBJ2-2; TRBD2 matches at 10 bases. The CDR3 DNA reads TGTGCCAGCAGCTTAACTAGCGGGGCCAAGGTCGCCGGGGAGCTGTTTTTT. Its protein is CASSLTSGAKVAGELFF.